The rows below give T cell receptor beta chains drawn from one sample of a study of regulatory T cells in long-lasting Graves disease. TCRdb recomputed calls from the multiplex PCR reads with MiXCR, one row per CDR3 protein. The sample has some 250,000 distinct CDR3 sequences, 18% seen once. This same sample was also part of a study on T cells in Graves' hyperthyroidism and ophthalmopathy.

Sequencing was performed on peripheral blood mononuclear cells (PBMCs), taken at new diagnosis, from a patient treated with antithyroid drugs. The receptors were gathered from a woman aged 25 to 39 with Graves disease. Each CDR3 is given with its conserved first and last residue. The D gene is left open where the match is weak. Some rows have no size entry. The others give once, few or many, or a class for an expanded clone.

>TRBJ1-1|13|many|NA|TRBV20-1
TGCAGTGCCTCGGACACCTTGAACACTGAAGCTTTCTTT
CSASDTLNTEAFF
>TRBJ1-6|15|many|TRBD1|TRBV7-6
TGTGCCAGCAGCTCGACAGGGGTAGGGGCCGCTGACCTCCACTTT
CASSSTGVGAADLHF
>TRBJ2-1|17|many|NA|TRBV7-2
TGTGCCAGCGGGCCCGGGGGCAGTTCCTCTACTTACAATGAGCAGTTCTTC
CASGPGGSSSTYNEQFF
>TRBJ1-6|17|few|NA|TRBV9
TGTGCCAGCAGCGTAGAGTCAGGGAGCTCCTATAATTCACCCCTCCACTTT
CASSVESGSSYNSPLHF
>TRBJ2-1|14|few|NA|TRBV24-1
TGTGCCACCAGTGGGGCAGGGTCCTACAATGAGCAGTTCTTC
CATSGAGSYNEQFF
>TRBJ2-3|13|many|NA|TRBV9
TGTGCCAGCAGCGTAGGTCGCTCAGATACGCAGTATTTT
CASSVGRSDTQYF
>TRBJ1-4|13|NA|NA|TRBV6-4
TGTGCCAGCAGTGAAACCCGATATGAAAAACTGTCTTTT
CASSETRYEKLSF
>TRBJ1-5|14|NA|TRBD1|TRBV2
TGTGCCAGCAGTGTGGACAGGGGGCCTCAGCCCCAGCATTTT
CASSVDRGPQPQHF
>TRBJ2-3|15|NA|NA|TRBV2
TGTGCCAGCAGTGGCCGAGGGGGGGTCACAGATACGCAGTATTTT
CASSGRGGVTDTQYF
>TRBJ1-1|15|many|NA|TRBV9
TGTGCCAGCAGCACCATTTTGGAACACCACCCTGAAGCTTTCTTT
CASSTILEHHPEAFF
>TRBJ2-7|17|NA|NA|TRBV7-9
TGTGCCAGCAGCCTCCCCCCCGGTTTAGGCCCCCCCTACGAGCAGTACTTC
CASSLPPGLGPPYEQYF
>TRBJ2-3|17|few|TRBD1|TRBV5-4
TGTGCCAGCAGCCAACCGACGGGACAGGGGGGAGAAGATACGCAGTATTTT
CASSQPTGQGGEDTQYF
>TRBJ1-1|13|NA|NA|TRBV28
TGTGCCAGCAGTAAGGCATGGAACACTGAAGCTTTCTTT
CASSKAWNTEAFF
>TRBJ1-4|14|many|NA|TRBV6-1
TGTGCCAGCAGTGAATTGAGGATTAATGAAAAACTGTTTTTT
CASSELRINEKLFF
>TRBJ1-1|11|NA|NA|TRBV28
TGTGCCAGCGAAGGGCCGCCTGAAGCTTTCTTT
CASEGPPEAFF
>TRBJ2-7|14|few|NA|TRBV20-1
TGCAGTGCTAGACGGACTGGGGCCAAGGGCGAGCAGTACTTC
CSARRTGAKGEQYF
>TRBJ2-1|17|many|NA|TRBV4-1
TGCGCCAGCAGCCAAATTATCGGGGGTAGCTCCTACAATGAGCAGTTCTTC
CASSQIIGGSSYNEQFF
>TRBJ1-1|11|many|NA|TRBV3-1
TGTGCCAGCAGCTTCGGTTTCGAAGCTTTCTTT
CASSFGFEAFF
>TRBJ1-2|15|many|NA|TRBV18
TGTGCCAGCTCACCAGGCCCAGAAGCTAACTATGGCTACACCTTC
CASSPGPEANYGYTF
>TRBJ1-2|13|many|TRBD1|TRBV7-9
TGTGCCATAACGACAGGGTCCAACTATGGCTACACCTTC
CAITTGSNYGYTF
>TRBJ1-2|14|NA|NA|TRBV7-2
TGTGCCAGCAGCTTAGACGGCACTAACTATGGCTACACCTTC
CASSLDGTNYGYTF
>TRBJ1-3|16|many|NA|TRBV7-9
TGTGCCAGCATCAACCCCCAGGGAAGGTCTGGAAACACCATATATTTT
CASINPQGRSGNTIYF
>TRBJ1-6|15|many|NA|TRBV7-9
TGTGCCAGCAGCTTGATGGCGGGCAGGGATTCACCCCTCCACTTT
CASSLMAGRDSPLHF
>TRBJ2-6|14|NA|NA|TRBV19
TGTGCCAGCCGTAACATTCTCGGGGCCAACGTCCTGACTTTC
CASRNILGANVLTF
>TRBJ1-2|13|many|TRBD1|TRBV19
TGTGCCAGCAAGGGGGCGCGGGACTATGGCTACACCTTC
CASKGARDYGYTF
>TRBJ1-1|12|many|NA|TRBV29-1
TGCAGCGTCGCGGGGATAAACACTGAAGCTTTCTTT
CSVAGINTEAFF
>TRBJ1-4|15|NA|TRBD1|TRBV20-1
TGCAGTGCTTATGCCCGGGACAGGAAGGTCAGCAAACTGTTTTTT
CSAYARDRKVSKLFF
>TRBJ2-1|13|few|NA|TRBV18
TGTGCCAGCTCACCTCAGCCCCCCAATGAGCAGTTCTTC
CASSPQPPNEQFF
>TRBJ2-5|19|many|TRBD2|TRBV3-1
TGTGCCAGCAGCCAAGATCCCGGACTAGCGCGATCCGTAGCCGAGACCCAGTACTTC
CASSQDPGLARSVAETQYF
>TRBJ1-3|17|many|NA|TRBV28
TGTGCCAGCAGCTTCCTCGGGGAGGGAAGGTCTGGAAACACCATATATTTT
CASSFLGEGRSGNTIYF
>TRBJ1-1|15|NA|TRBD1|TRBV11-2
TGTGCCAGCAGCTTTTCCACAGGGGGCGCGGGGCCGGCTTTCTTT
CASSFSTGGAGPAFF
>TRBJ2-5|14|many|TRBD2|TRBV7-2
TGTGCCAGCAGCTTCGGGGGGGCGAAAGAGACCCAGTACTTC
CASSFGGAKETQYF
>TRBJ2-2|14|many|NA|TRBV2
TGTGCCAGCAGGGACAGCGCGAACACCGGGGAGCTGTTTTTT
CASRDSANTGELFF
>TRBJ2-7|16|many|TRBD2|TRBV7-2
TGTGCCAGCAGCTTAGGAGCTAGCGGGGGGGCCTACGAGCAGTACTTC
CASSLGASGGAYEQYF
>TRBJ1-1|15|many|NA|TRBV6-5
TGTGCCAGCAGTTACAGACAGACACTGAACACTGAAGCTTTCTTT
CASSYRQTLNTEAFF
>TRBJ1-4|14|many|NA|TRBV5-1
TGCGCCAGCAGCTTGGGGGCAACTAATGAAAAACTGTTTTTT
CASSLGATNEKLFF
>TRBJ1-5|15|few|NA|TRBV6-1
TGTGCCAGCAGGTACAGGATGGGGGGATATTCTCCCCAGCATTTT
CASRYRMGGYSPQHF
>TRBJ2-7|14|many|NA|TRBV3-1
TGTGCCAGCAGCCAAGAGAGTCGGAGCTACGAGCAGTACTTC
CASSQESRSYEQYF
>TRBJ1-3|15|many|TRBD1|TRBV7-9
TGTGCCAGCAGCCCCCCCACAGGGGCGGGAAACACCATATATTTT
CASSPPTGAGNTIYF
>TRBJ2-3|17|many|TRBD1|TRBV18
TGTGCCAGCTCACCCGCGACAGGGGCCGGGAAATCAGATACGCAGTATTTT
CASSPATGAGKSDTQYF
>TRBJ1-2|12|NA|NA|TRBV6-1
TGTGCCAGCAGTGGGGGCGTCTATGGCTGCACCTTC
CASSGGVYGCTF
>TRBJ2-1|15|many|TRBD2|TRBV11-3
TGTGCCAGCAGCTCAAGGACTAGCGGGGCAAACGAGCAGTTCTTC
CASSSRTSGANEQFF
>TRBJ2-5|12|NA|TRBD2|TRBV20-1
TGCAGTCCTAGCGGGGACCAAGAGACCCAGTACTTC
CSPSGDQETQYF
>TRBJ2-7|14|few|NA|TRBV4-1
TGCGCCAGCAGCCAAGTAAGGGATGGTTACGAGCAGTACTTC
CASSQVRDGYEQYF
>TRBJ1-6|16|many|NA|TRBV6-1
TGTGCCAGCAGTGAGTTATTACCCCCAGCGATCTCACCCCTCCACTTT
CASSELLPPAISPLHF
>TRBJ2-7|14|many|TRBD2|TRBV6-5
TGTGCCAGCAGTTCCACCCTAGCGGGGGACGAGCAGTACTTC
CASSSTLAGDEQYF
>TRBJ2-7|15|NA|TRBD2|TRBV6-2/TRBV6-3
TGTGCCAGCAGTTACGGGGGACTAGGAGACTACGAGCAGTACTTC
CASSYGGLGDYEQYF
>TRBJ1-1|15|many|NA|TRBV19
TGTGCCAGTACTCCCCAGTTCGGGGGTTTCACTGAAGCTTTCTTT
CASTPQFGGFTEAFF